This T cell receptor (beta chain) was observed in a study of T cells in Graves' hyperthyroidism and ophthalmopathy. This clonotype was recorded many times. The CDR3 is made up of 15 amino acids. Trimming stripped 5 bases from V and 2 bases from J, with 16 bases between. Amplified regions were TCR beta CDR3 sequences from RNA transcripts. A set of HTBI primers served as the primers for a first-round RT-PCR of the TCR CDR3. Each CDR3 protein is one row after TCRdb ran MiXCR on the multiplex PCR reads. Seen here are around 340,000 distinct CDR3 sequences, roughly 17% observed once, and the top ten hold around 34%.

The rearrangement links TRBV12-3 or TRBV12-4 to TRBJ2-7; D might be TRBD1 or TRBD2, each matching 6 bases. The clonotype was recovered from a man aged 25 to 40 with Graves' hyperthyroidism. The source material was blood. CDR3 coding DNA: TGTGCCAGCAGTAACCTCGGAGGGGGGCCCTACGAGCAGTACTTC. Translation gives CASSNLGGGPYEQYF.